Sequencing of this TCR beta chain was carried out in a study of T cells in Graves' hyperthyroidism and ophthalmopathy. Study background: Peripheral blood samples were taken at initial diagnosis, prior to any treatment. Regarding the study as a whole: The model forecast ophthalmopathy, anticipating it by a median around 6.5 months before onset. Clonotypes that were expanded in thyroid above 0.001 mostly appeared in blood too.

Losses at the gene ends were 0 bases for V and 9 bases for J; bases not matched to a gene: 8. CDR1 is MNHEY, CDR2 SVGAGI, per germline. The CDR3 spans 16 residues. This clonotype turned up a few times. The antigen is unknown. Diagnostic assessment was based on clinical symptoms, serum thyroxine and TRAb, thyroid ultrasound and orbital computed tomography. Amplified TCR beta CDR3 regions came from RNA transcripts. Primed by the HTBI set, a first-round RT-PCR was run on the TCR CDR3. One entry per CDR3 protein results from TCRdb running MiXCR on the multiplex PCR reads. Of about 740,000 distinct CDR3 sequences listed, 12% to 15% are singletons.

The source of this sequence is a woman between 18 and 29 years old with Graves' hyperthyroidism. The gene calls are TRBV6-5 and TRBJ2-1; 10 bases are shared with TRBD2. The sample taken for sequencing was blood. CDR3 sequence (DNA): TGTGCCAGCAGTTACTCGACGGGGACTAGCGTGGGTGAGCAGTTCTTC. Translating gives CASSYSTGTSVGEQFF.